The 11 T cell receptor beta chains presented below share a single source sample, sequenced in a study of T cell responses to AZD1222 COVID-19 vaccine. Here immunoSEQ multiplex PCR was the method, and the copy in TCRdb shows in-frame clones only, minus some. The sample lists 95,000 to 150,000 clones, 85% to 90% seen once, with around 3.1% in the top ten. The sample here was peripheral blood, taken on day 0 of AZD1222 vaccination. The receptors derive from an adult in good health.

V gene TRBV28 combines with J gene TRBJ1-5; 8 bases map to TRBD1. The germline gives CDR1 MDHEN, CDR2 SYDVKM. V gave up 8 bases and J gave up 3 bases; unmatched junction bases: 9. The CDR3 contains 15 residues. The DNA for the CDR3 is TGTGCCAGCTACTCGACAGGGGCGTTCAATCAGCCCCAGCATTTT. As protein: CASYSTGAFNQPQHF. The whole variable domain, remainder taken from reference TRBV28 and TRBJ1-5, is DVKVTQSSRYLVKRTGEKVFLECVQDMDHENMFWYRQDPGLGLRLIYFSYDVKMKEKGDIPEGYSVSREKKERFSLILESASTNQTSMYLCASYSTGAFNQPQHFGDGTRLSIL.

The chain is built from TRBV6-5 and TRBJ1-1; D gene unclear. V gave up 2 bases and J gave up 6 bases, with 10 bases separating them. The CDR3 has 13 residues. CDR1 and CDR2 (germline): MNHEY, SVGAGI. This CDR3 reads CASSYGFSSEAFF. DNA of the CDR3: TGTGCCAGCAGTTACGGTTTCTCCTCTGAAGCTTTCTTT.

This rearrangement joins TRBV18 to TRBJ2-5; D may be TRBD1 (5 bases). The CDR3 is 14 residues long. The germline V gene has CDR1 KGHSH and CDR2 LQKENI. Trimming left V 3 bases short and J 1 base short, with 9 bases between. The CDR3 protein is CASSPSGIQETQYF. The CDR3 bases are TGTGCCAGCTCACCGTCAGGGATCCAAGAGACCCAGTACTTC.

V and J are TRBV7-2 and TRBJ1-6; D gene ambiguous. With 7 bases removed from V and 7 bases from J, the gap between germline ends came to 14 bases. The CDR3 contains 14 residues. CDR1 and CDR2 (germline): SGHTA, FQGNSA. CDR3 region: CASTAGRRNSPLHF. The CDR3 bases are TGTGCCAGCACCGCCGGGAGAAGGAATTCACCCCTCCACTTT.

This clone appeared once. This chain connects TRBV30 to TRBJ2-7; 8 positions match TRBD1. From germline, CDR1 is GTSNPN and CDR2 SVGIG (reference sequence). J lost 6 bases, V lost 3 bases, and 10 bases had no gene match. This CDR3 region has 14 residues. The DNA for the CDR3 is TGTGCCTGGAGGCAAGGACAGGGTTTTGTCGAGCAGTACTTC. This translates into CAWRQGQGFVEQYF.

V usage is TRBV15 and J usage is TRBJ1-5, with 7 bases lining up with TRBD1. CDR3 length equals 15 residues. The junction had 7 bases not matched to a gene; V was cut back by 8 bases and J by 0 bases. The germline V gene has CDR1 LNHNV and CDR2 YYDKDF (reference sequence). In DNA form, the CDR3 reads TGTGCCACCGACAGGGCAGCTTATAGCAATCAGCCCCAGCATTTT. Protein product: CATDRAAYSNQPQHF.

The chain employs TRBV15 and TRBJ2-2, with 10 bases matching TRBD2. The V gene end was trimmed by 1 base and the J gene end by 8 bases; junction bases not matched to a gene: 13. Germline CDR1 is LNHNV and CDR2 is YYDKDF (reference sequence). The CDR3 consists of 18 residues. CDR3 nucleotide sequence: TGTGCCACCAGCAGAGGCATTAGCCTAGCGGGAGCGTCGGGGGAGCTGTTTTTT. It yields the protein CATSRGISLAGASGELFF.

This clone is medium-sized within its sample. The chain has TRBV7-2 and TRBJ2-2, with 8 bases identical to TRBD1. Trimming at V came to 4 bases and at J to 5 bases, leaving 12 bases not matched to a gene. The CDR3 sequence is 17 residues long. In germline, CDR1 is SGHTA, CDR2 FQGNSA. The CDR3 protein is CASSSPNRGAVTGELFF. The CDR3 DNA reads as TGTGCCAGCAGCTCTCCTAACAGGGGGGCTGTTACCGGGGAGCTGTTTTTT.

This chain connects TRBV12-3 or TRBV12-4 to TRBJ1-1, with D perhaps TRBD1 (5 bases). V was clipped by 5 bases and J by 12 bases, with 10 bases between them. CDR3 length: 10 residues. As DNA, the CDR3 is TGTGCCAGCAGTGGGGACCGCCCTTTCTTT. It is translated as CASSGDRPFF.

About this clone itself: In the same sample, other DNA sequences code for this CDR3. CDR3 coding DNA: TGTGCCAGTAGTATAGACAGGGATCAGCCCCAGCATTTT. Its translation is CASSIDRDQPQHF. This chain links TRBV19 with TRBJ1-5; perhaps TRBD1 as D (5 bases). CDR1 is LNHDA, CDR2 SQIVND, per germline (reference sequence). Trimming took off 0 bases at V and 5 bases at J, with 5 bases between the two ends. This CDR3 contains 13 residues.

The gene calls are TRBV7-9 and TRBJ1-1; no definite D call. V was trimmed by 3 bases and J by 5 bases, leaving 16 bases between them. From germline, CDR1 is SEHNR and CDR2 FQNEAQ (reference sequence). The CDR3 runs to 15 residues. The DNA of the CDR3 is TGTGCCAGCAGCTTTCGGACGTCCCCGGGGACTGAAGCTTTCTTT. It yields the protein CASSFRTSPGTEAFF.